The T cell receptor beta chain described here comes from a study of OX40 agonist ivuxolimab in advanced cancers. The wider study: Ivuxolimab was delivered to patients intravenously every 2 weeks at doses spanning 0.01 to 10 mg/kg. The group had a mean age of 60 years, ranged from about 20 to 90, and was roughly 83% male. A partial response was reached by three patients: one with hepatocellular carcinoma and two with cutaneous melanoma.

A single count supports this clone. Its antigen is currently unknown. V lost 8 bases, J lost 2 bases, and 13 bases lay in between. The CDR3 consists of 13 residues. Germline CDR1 is MDHEN and CDR2 is SYDVKM. Overall study results and limits: Researchers report that CD8+ T cells had, on average, more expanded clones than CD4+.

The table came from immunoSEQ multiplex PCR; TCRdb's copy has only in-frame clones and leaves some out. The sample has more than 85,000 clones, about four fifths seen once; the top ten hold 1.4% to 1.5%. The receptor comes from an adult with an advanced solid tumor such as melanoma, head and neck, liver or kidney cancer. The sample here was CD4+ or CD8+ T cells sorted from blood, taken in a trial of the OX40 agonist ivuxolimab. The chain has TRBV28 and TRBJ2-7; TRBD1 might be the D (6 bases). The CDR3 here is CASATGTPYEQYF. CDR3 coding DNA: TGTGCCAGCGCCACCGGGACACCCTACGAGCAGTACTTC.